The subject of this entry is one T cell receptor (beta chain). These data belong to a study of blood T cell repertoires in COVID-19. Across the study: In each case, the material was cDNA or gDNA derived from T cells, B-cell-depleted T cells, or PBMCs.

This CDR3 has 16 amino acids. Germline assignment: CDR1 SGHAT and CDR2 FQNNGV. V dropped 1 base and J dropped 10 bases, with 17 bases sitting between them. Clones were read by immunoSEQ multiplex PCR, and TCRdb kept only the in-frame ones, dropping some. The sample includes 150,000 to 200,000 clones, 80% to 90% of them seen just once. The receptor was isolated from a man between 45 and 60 years old with active or convalescent COVID-19. The rearrangement uses TRBV11-2 and TRBJ1-6, with a tentative D call TRBD1 (6 bases). The specimen sequenced was peripheral blood. CDR3 sequence (DNA): TGTGCCAGCAGCTTAGCTAACGGACAGTTAGGATCACCCCTCCACTTT. Its protein product is CASSLANGQLGSPLHF.